The 15 T cell receptor beta chains below all came from one sample that was sequenced in a study of blood T cells in healthy people across ages. Primers used in a second PCR of about 7 to 11 cycles were a sample-barcoded 5' primer and a J-beta primer mix. Via MiXCR, TCRdb re-called the 5' RACE reads, giving one row per CDR3 protein. The sample contains around 800,000 distinct CDR3 sequences, about 42% of which appear only once. Sequencing was performed on blood. All receptors derive from a man aged 55 to 70 in good health.

The CDR3 nucleotides are TGCAGTGCCCCGGCCCGCACTAGCGGGTCTAATGAGCAGTACTTC. Protein sequence: CSAPARTSGSNEQYF. This chain connects TRBV20-1 to TRBJ2-7; 9 bases map to TRBD2. The CDR3 covers 15 residues. Germline-derived CDR1 and CDR2 are DFQATT and SNEGSKA (reference sequence). V lost 6 bases, J lost 7 bases, and 16 bases stayed unmatched.

This clonotype showed up just a few times. The V call is TRBV5-4, the J call TRBJ2-1; a possible D gene is TRBD1 (6 bases). V dropped 0 bases and J dropped 4 bases, with 11 bases sitting between them. Germline lookup yields CDR1 SGHNT and CDR2 YYREEE (reference sequence). The CDR3 is 15 amino acids. The CDR3 loop is CASSLEQGSYNEQFF. The CDR3 nucleotides are TGTGCCAGCAGCTTGGAACAGGGAAGTTACAATGAGCAGTTCTTC.

This clonotype showed up just a few times. This chain links TRBV7-9 with TRBJ2-7, with D unresolved. The V and J ends lost 5 bases and 0 bases respectively, with 23 bases between them. CDR1 and CDR2 (germline): SEHNR, FQNEAQ (reference sequence). This CDR3 comprises 18 residues. This chain's CDR3 is CASSPPPPRTASSYEQYF. The CDR3, as DNA: TGTGCCAGCAGCCCCCCTCCACCCCGGACGGCGAGCTCCTACGAGCAGTACTTC.

This clonotype was picked up a small number of times. The V call is TRBV7-9, the J call TRBJ1-1; D is perhaps TRBD1 (5 bases). This CDR3 region has 13 residues. Trimming removed 5 bases from V and 10 bases from J, with 17 bases in between. Germline-derived CDR1 and CDR2 are SEHNR and FQNEAQ (reference sequence). CDR3 sequence: CASSPVPSGGAFF. The DNA of the CDR3 is TGTGCCAGCAGCCCCGTCCCATCTGGGGGAGCTTTCTTT. The whole variable domain, filled in from reference TRBV7-9 and TRBJ1-1, reads DTGVSQNPRHKITKRGQNVTFRCDPISEHNRLYWYRQTLGQGPEFLTYFQNEAQLEKSRLLSDRFSAERPKGSFSTLEIQRTEQGDSAMYLCASSPVPSGGAFFGQGTRLTVV.

The J gene is TRBJ2-3, the V gene TRBV7-8; no clear D. V was trimmed by 7 bases and J by 6 bases, leaving 14 bases between them. Germline V gives CDR1 SGHVS, CDR2 FQNEAQ. There are 13 residues in the CDR3. CDR3 region: CASTSFEVDTQYF. CDR3 sequence (DNA): TGTGCCAGCACCTCGTTTGAGGTCGATACGCAGTATTTT.

V and J are TRBV6-2 or TRBV6-3 and TRBJ2-7, with 13 bases matching TRBD2. CDR1 and CDR2 (germline): MNHEY, SVGEGT. The CDR3 runs to 15 residues. After removal of 6 bases from V and 6 bases from J, the junction contained 8 bases not matched to a gene. The CDR3 coding sequence is TGTGCCAGCAGCCTGGGACTAGCGGGGCGAGGCGAGCAGTACTTC. It encodes CASSLGLAGRGEQYF.

This clonotype was seen repeatedly, ten times or more. V is TRBV12-3 or TRBV12-4 and J is TRBJ2-7, with a weak D call TRBD2 (6 bases). The CDR3 is made up of 12 amino acids. The V gene lost 1 base and the J gene lost 5 bases, with 6 bases spanning the gap. CDR3 DNA: TGTGCCAGCAGTTTAGGGGGGGACGAGCAGTACTTC. Its protein product is CASSLGGDEQYF.

This clonotype was seen only a few times. This chain links TRBV7-9 with TRBJ2-7, with 7 bases aligning to TRBD1. The CDR3 extends over 14 amino acids. The germline gives CDR1 SEHNR, CDR2 FQNEAQ (reference sequence). V was clipped by 5 bases and J by 5 bases; unmatched bases: 9. Here the CDR3 DNA reads TGTGCCAGCAGCGCGGCCGGGACAGCTAACGAGCAGTACTTC. This encodes CASSAAGTANEQYF.

V is TRBV5-1 and J is TRBJ2-5, with unresolved D. With 4 bases removed from V and 0 bases from J, the gap between germline ends came to 10 bases. CDR1 and CDR2 from the germline V gene are SGHRS and YFSETQ. The CDR3 consists of 14 residues. The DNA for the CDR3 is TGCGCCAGCAGCCCGGCGACATACCAAGAGACCCAGTACTTC. Translation: CASSPATYQETQYF.

V usage is TRBV7-9 and J usage is TRBJ2-7; 9 bases agree with TRBD1. Germline CDR1 SEHNR, CDR2 FQNEAQ (reference sequence). The CDR3 covers 19 residues. J was trimmed by 2 bases and V by 1 base; bases with no gene match: 15. The CDR3 DNA sequence: TGTGCCAGCAGCTTAGGTCCCGGGACAGGGAGTGTCGGAGCCTACGAGCAGTACTTC. Residues: CASSLGPGTGSVGAYEQYF.

This clonotype has a single count. This chain uses TRBV6-2 or TRBV6-3 with TRBJ2-7; 13 bases are shared with TRBD2. Germline CDR1 and CDR2: MNHEY and SVGEGT. Trimming at V came to 2 bases and at J to 0 bases, leaving 4 bases not matched to a gene. The CDR3 spans 17 residues. CDR3: CASSYGGLAGSSYEQYF. In nucleotides, the CDR3 is TGTGCCAGCAGTTACGGGGGACTAGCGGGGTCCTCCTACGAGCAGTACTTC.

The chain combines TRBV11-1 with TRBJ2-5; TRBD2 matches at 7 bases. In germline, CDR1 is SGHAT, CDR2 FQDESV (reference sequence). The CDR3 contains 18 residues. Trimming took 5 bases from V and 5 from J; bases not matched to a gene: 20. DNA for the CDR3: TGTGCCAGCAGCGCACGGACGGCGGGGGATGTTCGGTATGAGACCCAGTACTTC. Amino acids: CASSARTAGDVRYETQYF.

The chain recombines TRBV6-6 with TRBJ1-1; D possibly corresponds to TRBD1 (5 bases). Trimming took off 7 bases at V and 1 base at J, with 10 bases between the two ends. CDR3 size: 13 residues. Germline V gives CDR1 MNHNY, CDR2 SVGAGI (reference sequence). CDR3 DNA: TGTGCCAGCACCCGGGGGTGGAACACTGAAGCTTTCTTT. Protein sequence: CASTRGWNTEAFF.

V usage is TRBV7-2 and J usage is TRBJ1-5; 7 positions match TRBD1. Germline values: CDR1 SGHTA, CDR2 FQGNSA. The length of the CDR3 is 15 residues. Trimming at V came to 1 base and at J to 6 bases, leaving 6 bases not matched to a gene. The CDR3 region has the DNA TGTGCCAGCAGCTTAGAGGGACAGAAGGGTCAGCCCCAGCATTTT. This gives the protein CASSLEGQKGQPQHF.

The J gene is TRBJ2-3, the V gene TRBV6-2 or TRBV6-3, with D uncertain. The V and J ends lost 0 bases and 4 bases respectively, with 20 bases between them. CDR1 is MNHEY and CDR2 is SVGEGT in the germline V gene. The CDR3 runs to 18 residues. The CDR3 here is CASSYSDEDLSWADTQYF. DNA of the CDR3: TGTGCCAGCAGTTACTCGGATGAGGACCTCAGTTGGGCAGATACGCAGTATTTT.